A selection of T cell receptor beta chains follows, all from one sample in a study of cytomegalovirus exposure and HLA in healthy donors. Clones were read by immunoSEQ multiplex PCR, and TCRdb kept only the in-frame ones, dropping some. The sample includes under 150,000 clones, 80% to 90% of them seen just once. Sequencing was carried out using PBMCs. The receptors were gathered from a woman aged 40-49 years in good health and CMV-seropositive. Each CDR3 is given with its conserved first and last residue. A D gene is named only where the DNA matches it firmly. Expanded clones are given a class, and other clones once, few, many or no size at all.

D gene: .; V gene: TRBV19; J gene: TRBJ2-6; clone size: .; CDR3 protein: CASSDGGSGANVLTF
D gene: TRBD2; V gene: TRBV13; J gene: TRBJ2-4; clone size: .; CDR3 protein: CASSSGLAANIQYF
D gene: .; V gene: TRBV27; J gene: TRBJ1-1; clone size: .; CDR3 protein: CASSLIQGSTEAFF
D gene: .; V gene: TRBV11-2; J gene: TRBJ1-2; clone size: .; CDR3 protein: CASGTGSGNWGYTF
D gene: .; V gene: TRBV18; J gene: TRBJ2-1; clone size: .; CDR3 protein: CASSPLSKRDEQFF
D gene: .; V gene: TRBV5-1; J gene: TRBJ2-7; clone size: .; CDR3 protein: CASSLSLDTYEQYF
D gene: TRBD1; V gene: TRBV9; J gene: TRBJ1-1; clone size: once; CDR3 protein: CASSVAGGLNTEAFF
D gene: .; V gene: TRBV7-3; J gene: TRBJ1-5; clone size: .; CDR3 protein: CASSLEARGPNQPQHF
D gene: TRBD2; V gene: TRBV11-2; J gene: TRBJ2-2; clone size: .; CDR3 protein: CASSRPGGRNTGELFF
D gene: .; V gene: TRBV7-2; J gene: TRBJ2-1; clone size: .; CDR3 protein: CASTLGASSYNEQFF
D gene: TRBD2; V gene: TRBV6-6; J gene: TRBJ2-7; clone size: .; CDR3 protein: CASSFAAGGTYEQYF
D gene: TRBD1; V gene: TRBV28; J gene: TRBJ1-2; clone size: once; CDR3 protein: CASSPLRGHGYTF
D gene: TRBD1; V gene: TRBV19; J gene: TRBJ1-1; clone size: .; CDR3 protein: CASRQTGTSEAFF
D gene: .; V gene: TRBV11-2; J gene: TRBJ1-5; clone size: .; CDR3 protein: CASSLTGNQPQHF
D gene: TRBD2; V gene: TRBV10-3; J gene: TRBJ2-1; clone size: .; CDR3 protein: CAISKRGGSYNEQFF
D gene: TRBD1; V gene: TRBV18; J gene: TRBJ2-1; clone size: .; CDR3 protein: CASSPTGGQYNEQFF
D gene: .; V gene: TRBV9; J gene: TRBJ2-1; clone size: .; CDR3 protein: CASSVRGNLEDNEQFF
D gene: .; V gene: TRBV5-1; J gene: TRBJ1-1; clone size: .; CDR3 protein: CASTLQGSEANTEAFF
D gene: TRBD1; V gene: TRBV28; J gene: TRBJ1-5; clone size: .; CDR3 protein: CASSLLGQGEPQHF
D gene: .; V gene: TRBV23-1; J gene: TRBJ1-1; clone size: .; CDR3 protein: CASSPRGTNTEAFF